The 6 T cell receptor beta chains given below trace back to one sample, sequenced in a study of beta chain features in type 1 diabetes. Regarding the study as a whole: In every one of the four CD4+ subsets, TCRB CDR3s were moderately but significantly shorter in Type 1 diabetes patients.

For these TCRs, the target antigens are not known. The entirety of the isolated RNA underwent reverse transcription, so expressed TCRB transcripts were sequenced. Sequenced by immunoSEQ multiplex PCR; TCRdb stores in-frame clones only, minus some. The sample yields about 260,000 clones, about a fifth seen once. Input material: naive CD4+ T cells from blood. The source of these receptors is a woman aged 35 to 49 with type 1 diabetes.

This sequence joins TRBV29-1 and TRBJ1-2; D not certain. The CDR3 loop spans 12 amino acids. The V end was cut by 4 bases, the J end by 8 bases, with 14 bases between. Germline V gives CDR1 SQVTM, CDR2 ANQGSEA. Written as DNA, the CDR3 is TGCAGCGTTGGTACAGCCGAACGAGGCTACACCTTC. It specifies CSVGTAERGYTF.

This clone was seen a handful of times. The CDR3 spells CASKLGQGATYEQYF. The CDR3 DNA reads as TGTGCCAGCAAACTCGGACAGGGCGCTACCTACGAGCAGTACTTC. The chain combines TRBV7-2 with TRBJ2-7; 8 bases are shared with TRBD1. Trimming removed 7 bases from V and 2 bases from J; junction bases left unmatched: 10. Germline V gene data show CDR1 as SGHTA and CDR2 as FQGNSA. This CDR3 is built from 15 residues.

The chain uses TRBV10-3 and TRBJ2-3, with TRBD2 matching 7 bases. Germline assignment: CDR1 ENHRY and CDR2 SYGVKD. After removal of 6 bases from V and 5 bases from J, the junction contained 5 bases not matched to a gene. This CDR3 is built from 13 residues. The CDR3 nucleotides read TGTGCCATCAGGAGCGGGACGAGAGATACGCAGTATTTT. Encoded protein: CAIRSGTRDTQYF.

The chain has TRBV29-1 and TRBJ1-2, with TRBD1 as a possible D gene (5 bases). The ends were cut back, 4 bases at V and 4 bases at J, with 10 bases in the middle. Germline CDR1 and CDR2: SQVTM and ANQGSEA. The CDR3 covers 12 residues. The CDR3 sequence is CSVGGTVYGYTF. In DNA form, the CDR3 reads TGCAGCGTTGGCGGGACGGTCTATGGCTACACCTTC. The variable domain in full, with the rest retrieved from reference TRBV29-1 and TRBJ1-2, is SAVISQKPSRDICQRGTSLTIQCQVDSQVTMMFWYRQQPGQSLTLIATANQGSEATYESGFVIDKFPISRPNLTFSTLTVSNMSPEDSSIYLCSVGGTVYGYTFGSGTRLTVV.

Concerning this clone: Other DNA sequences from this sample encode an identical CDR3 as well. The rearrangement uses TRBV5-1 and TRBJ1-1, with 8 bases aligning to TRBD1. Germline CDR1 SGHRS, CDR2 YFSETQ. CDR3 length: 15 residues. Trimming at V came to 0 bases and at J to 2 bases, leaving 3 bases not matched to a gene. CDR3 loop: CASSLETGVNTEAFF. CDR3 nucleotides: TGCGCCAGCAGCTTGGAGACAGGGGTTAACACTGAAGCTTTCTTT.

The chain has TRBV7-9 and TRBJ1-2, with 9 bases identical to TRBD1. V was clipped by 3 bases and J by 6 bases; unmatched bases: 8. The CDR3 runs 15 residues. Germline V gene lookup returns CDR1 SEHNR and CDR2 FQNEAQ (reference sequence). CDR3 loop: CASSLRTGESHGYTF. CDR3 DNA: TGTGCCAGCAGCTTGAGGACAGGGGAATCGCATGGCTACACCTTC.